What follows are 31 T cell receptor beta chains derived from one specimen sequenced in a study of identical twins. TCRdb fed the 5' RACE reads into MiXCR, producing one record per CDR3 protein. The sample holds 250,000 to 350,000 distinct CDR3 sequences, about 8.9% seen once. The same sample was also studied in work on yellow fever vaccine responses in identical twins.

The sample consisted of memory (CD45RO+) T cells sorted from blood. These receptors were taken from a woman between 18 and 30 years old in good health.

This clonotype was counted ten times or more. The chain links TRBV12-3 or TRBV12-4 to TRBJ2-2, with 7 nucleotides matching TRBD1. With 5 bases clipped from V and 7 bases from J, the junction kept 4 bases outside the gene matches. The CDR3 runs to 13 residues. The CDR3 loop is CASSLGQVGELFF. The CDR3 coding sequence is TGTGCCAGCAGTCTCGGACAGGTCGGGGAGCTGTTTTTT.

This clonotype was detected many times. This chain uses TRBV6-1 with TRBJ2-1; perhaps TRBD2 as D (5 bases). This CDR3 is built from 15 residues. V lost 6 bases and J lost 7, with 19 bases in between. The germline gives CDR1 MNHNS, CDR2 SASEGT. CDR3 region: CASSPQRSFGNEQFF. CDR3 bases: TGTGCCAGCAGCCCCCAGCGGTCCTTCGGGAATGAGCAGTTCTTC.

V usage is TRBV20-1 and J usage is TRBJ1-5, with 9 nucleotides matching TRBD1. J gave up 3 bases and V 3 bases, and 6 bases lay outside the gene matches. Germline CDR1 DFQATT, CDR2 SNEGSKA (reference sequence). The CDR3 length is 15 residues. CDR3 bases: TGCAGTGCTAGTTGGGGACAGGGCTTCAATCAGCCCCAGCATTTT. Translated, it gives CSASWGQGFNQPQHF.

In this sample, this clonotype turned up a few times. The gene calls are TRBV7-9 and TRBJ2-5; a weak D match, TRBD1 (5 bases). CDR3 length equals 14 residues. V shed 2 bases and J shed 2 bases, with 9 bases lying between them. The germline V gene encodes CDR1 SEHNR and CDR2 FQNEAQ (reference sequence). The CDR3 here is CASSLFNRQETQYF. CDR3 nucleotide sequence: TGTGCCAGCAGCTTATTTAACAGGCAAGAGACCCAGTACTTC.

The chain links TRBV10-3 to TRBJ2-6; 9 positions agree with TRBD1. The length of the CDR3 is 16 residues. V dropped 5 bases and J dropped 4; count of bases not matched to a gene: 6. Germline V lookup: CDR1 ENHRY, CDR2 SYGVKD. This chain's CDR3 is CAISRGQGEGANVLTF. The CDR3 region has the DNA TGTGCCATCAGTCGGGGACAGGGCGAAGGGGCCAACGTCCTGACTTTC.

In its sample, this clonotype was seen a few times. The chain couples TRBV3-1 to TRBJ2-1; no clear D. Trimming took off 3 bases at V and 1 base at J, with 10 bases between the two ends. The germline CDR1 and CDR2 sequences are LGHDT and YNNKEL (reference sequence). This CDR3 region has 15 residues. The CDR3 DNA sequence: TGTGCCAGCAGCCACCCGTTAACATCCTACAATGAGCAGTTCTTC. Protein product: CASSHPLTSYNEQFF.

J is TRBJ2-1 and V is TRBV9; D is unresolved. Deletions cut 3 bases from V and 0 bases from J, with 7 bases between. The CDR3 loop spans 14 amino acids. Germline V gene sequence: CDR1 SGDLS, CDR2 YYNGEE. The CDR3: CASSAHSSYNEQFF. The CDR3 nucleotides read TGTGCCAGCAGCGCTCACAGCTCCTACAATGAGCAGTTCTTC.

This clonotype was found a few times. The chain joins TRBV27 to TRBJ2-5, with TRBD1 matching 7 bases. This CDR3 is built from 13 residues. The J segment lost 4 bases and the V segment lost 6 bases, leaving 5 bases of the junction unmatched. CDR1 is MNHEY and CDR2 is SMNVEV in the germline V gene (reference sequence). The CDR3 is CASRTTGIETQYF. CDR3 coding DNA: TGTGCCAGCAGGACGACAGGGATAGAGACCCAGTACTTC.

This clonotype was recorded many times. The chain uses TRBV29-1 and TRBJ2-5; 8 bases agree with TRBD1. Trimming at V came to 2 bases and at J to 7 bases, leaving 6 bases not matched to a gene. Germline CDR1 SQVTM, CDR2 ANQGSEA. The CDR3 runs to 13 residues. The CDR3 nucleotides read TGCAGCGTTGAAAACAGGGGGGTCGGGACCCAGTACTTC. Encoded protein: CSVENRGVGTQYF.

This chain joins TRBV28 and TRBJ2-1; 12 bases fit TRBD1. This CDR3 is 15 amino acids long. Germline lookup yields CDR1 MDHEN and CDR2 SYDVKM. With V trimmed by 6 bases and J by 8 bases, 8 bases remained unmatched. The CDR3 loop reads CASRTGTGGRDEQFF. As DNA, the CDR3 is TGTGCCAGCAGAACCGGGACAGGGGGCAGGGATGAGCAGTTCTTC.

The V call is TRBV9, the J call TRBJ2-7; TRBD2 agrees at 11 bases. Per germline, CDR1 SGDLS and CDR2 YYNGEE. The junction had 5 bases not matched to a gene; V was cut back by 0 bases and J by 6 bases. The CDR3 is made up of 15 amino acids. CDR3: CASSVEGSGRAEQYF. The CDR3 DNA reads TGTGCCAGCAGCGTAGAAGGTAGCGGGAGGGCCGAGCAGTACTTC.

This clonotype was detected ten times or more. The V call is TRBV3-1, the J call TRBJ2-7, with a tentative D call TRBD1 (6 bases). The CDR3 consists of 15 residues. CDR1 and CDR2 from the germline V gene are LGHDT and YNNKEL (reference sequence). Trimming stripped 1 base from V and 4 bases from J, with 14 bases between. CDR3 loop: CASSQGRGGGYEQYF. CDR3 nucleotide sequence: TGTGCCAGCAGCCAAGGCCGAGGGGGTGGATACGAGCAGTACTTC.

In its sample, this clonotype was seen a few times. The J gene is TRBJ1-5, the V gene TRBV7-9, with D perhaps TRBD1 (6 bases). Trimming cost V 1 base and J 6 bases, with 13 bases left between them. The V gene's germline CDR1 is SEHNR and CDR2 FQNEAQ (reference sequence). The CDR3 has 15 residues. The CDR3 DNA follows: TGTGCCAGCAGCTTAGGGGCAGGGGTTCCTCAGCCCCAGCATTTT. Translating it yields CASSLGAGVPQPQHF.

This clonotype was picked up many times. The CDR3 is CASSLGEGGSGDTQYF. Here the CDR3 DNA reads TGTGCCAGCAGTCTAGGAGAAGGTGGGAGTGGGGATACGCAGTATTTT. The chain links TRBV28 to TRBJ2-3; TRBD2 might be the D (5 bases). Trimming removed 5 bases from V and 6 bases from J, with 21 bases in between. The germline CDR1 and CDR2 sequences are MDHEN and SYDVKM. CDR3 size: 16 residues.

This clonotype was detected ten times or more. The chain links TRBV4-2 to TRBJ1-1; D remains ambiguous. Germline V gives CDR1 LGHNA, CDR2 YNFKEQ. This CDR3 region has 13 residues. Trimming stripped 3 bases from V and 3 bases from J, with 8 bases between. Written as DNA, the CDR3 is TGTGCCAGCAGCCAGGCACTCGACACTGAAGCTTTCTTT. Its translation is CASSQALDTEAFF.

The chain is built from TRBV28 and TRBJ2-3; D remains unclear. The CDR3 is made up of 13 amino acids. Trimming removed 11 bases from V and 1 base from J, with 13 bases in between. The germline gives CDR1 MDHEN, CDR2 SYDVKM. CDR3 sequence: CAFSESGTDTQYF. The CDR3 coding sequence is TGTGCCTTCTCGGAGTCGGGCACAGATACGCAGTATTTT.

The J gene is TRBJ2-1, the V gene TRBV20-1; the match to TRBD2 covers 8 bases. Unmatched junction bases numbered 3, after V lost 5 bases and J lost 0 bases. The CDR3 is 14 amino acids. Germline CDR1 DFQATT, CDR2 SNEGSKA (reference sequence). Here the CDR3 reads CSAVSGGSYNEQFF. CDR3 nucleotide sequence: TGCAGTGCTGTAAGCGGGGGCTCCTACAATGAGCAGTTCTTC.

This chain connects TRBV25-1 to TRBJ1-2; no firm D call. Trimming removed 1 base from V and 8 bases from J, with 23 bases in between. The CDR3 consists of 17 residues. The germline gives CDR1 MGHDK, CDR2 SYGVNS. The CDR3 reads CASSESRAPLDYRGYTF. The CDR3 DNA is TGTGCCAGCAGTGAATCTCGGGCCCCTTTGGACTATCGAGGCTACACCTTC.

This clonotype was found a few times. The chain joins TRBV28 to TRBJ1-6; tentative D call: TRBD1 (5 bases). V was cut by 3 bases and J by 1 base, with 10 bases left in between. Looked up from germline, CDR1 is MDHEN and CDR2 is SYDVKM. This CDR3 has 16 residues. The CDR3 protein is CASSFLPGSYNSPLHF. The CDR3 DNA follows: TGTGCCAGCAGTTTTCTCCCAGGGTCCTATAATTCACCCCTCCACTTT.

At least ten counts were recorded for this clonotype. The CDR3 DNA follows: TGTGCCATCAGTGAGTGGAGGGGCCAAGAGACCCAGTACTTC. It codes for CAISEWRGQETQYF. The rearrangement uses TRBV10-3 and TRBJ2-5, with TRBD2 as a possible D gene (6 bases). Per germline, CDR1 ENHRY and CDR2 SYGVKD. V gave up 1 base and J gave up 1 base, with 7 bases separating them. The CDR3 contains 14 residues.

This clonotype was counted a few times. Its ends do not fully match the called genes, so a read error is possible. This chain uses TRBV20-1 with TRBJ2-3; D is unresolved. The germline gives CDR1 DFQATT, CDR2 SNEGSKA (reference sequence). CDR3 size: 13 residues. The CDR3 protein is CSARKDPYAGPDF. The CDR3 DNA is TGCAGTGCTAGAAAGGACCCCTACGCAGGCCCGGATTTT.

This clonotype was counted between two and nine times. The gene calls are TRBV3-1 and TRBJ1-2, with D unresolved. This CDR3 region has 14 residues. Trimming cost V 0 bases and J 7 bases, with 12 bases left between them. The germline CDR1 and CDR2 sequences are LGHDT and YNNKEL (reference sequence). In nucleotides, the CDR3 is TGTGCCAGCAGCCAAGATCATCCCGGGTTTGGCTACACCTTC. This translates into CASSQDHPGFGYTF.

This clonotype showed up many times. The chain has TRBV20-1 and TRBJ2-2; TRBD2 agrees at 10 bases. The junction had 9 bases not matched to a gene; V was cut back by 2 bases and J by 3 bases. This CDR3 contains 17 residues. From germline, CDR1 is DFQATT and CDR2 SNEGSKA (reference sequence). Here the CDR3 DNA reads TGCAGTGCTAGACAAGCCGGGACTAGCGTTTACACCGGGGAGCTGTTTTTT. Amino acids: CSARQAGTSVYTGELFF.

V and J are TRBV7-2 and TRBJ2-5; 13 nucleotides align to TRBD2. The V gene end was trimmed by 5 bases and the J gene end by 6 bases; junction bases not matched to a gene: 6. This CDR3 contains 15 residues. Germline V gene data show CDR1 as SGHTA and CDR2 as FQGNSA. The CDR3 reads CASSGRTSGGQTQYF. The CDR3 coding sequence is TGTGCCAGCAGCGGACGGACTAGCGGGGGACAGACCCAGTACTTC.

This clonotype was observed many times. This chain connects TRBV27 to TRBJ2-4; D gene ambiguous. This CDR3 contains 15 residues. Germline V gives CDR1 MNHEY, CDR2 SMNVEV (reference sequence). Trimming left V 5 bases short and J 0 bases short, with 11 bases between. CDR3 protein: CASSPRILAKNIQYF. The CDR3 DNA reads TGTGCCAGCAGTCCCCGGATACTAGCCAAAAACATTCAGTACTTC.

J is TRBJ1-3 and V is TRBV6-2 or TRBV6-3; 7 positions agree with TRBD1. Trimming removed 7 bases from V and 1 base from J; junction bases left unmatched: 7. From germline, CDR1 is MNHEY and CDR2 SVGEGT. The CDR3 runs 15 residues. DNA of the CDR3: TGTGCCAGCACCGGACAGGATGGGTCTGGAAACACCATATATTTT. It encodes CASTGQDGSGNTIYF.

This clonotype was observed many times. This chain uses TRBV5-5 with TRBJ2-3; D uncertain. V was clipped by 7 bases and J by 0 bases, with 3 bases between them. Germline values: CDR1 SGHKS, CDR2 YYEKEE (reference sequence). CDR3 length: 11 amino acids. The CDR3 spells CASLSTDTQYF. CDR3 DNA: TGTGCCAGCCTCAGCACAGATACGCAGTATTTT.

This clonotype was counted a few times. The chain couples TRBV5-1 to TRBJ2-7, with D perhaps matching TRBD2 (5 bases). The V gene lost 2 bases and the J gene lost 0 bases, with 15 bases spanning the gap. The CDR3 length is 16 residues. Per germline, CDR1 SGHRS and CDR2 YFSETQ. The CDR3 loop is CASSLQTRIGSYEQYF. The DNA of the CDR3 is TGCGCCAGCAGCTTACAAACTAGAATAGGCTCCTACGAGCAGTACTTC.

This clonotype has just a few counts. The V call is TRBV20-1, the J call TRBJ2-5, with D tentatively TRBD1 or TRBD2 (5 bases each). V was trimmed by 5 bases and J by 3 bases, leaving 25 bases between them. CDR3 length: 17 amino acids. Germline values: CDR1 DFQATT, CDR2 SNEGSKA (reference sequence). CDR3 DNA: TGCAGTGCTGGGACCCTCCCCGGGACCAAGAGAAAAGAGACCCAGTACTTC. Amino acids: CSAGTLPGTKRKETQYF.

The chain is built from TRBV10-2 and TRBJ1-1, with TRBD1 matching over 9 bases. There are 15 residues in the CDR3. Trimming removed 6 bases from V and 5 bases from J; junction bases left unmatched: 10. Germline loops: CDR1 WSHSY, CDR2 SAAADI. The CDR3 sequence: CASREPGQGKTEAFF. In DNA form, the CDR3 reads TGCGCCAGCAGGGAACCGGGACAGGGTAAAACTGAAGCTTTCTTT.

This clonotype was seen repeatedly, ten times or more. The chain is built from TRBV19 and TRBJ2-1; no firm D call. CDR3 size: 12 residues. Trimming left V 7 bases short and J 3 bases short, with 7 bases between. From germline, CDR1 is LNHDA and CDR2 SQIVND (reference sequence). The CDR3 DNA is TGTGCCAGTAACGCAAACTACAATGAGCAGTTCTTC. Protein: CASNANYNEQFF.